This TCR beta chain is drawn from a study of blood T cell repertoires in COVID-19. For the study at large: The United States, Italy and Spain provided the acute and convalescent COVID-19 samples. PBMCs, B-cell-depleted T cells, or T cells provided the cDNA or gDNA that made up the material.

Authors' processing steps: Estimation of nucleated cell counts relied on the amplification of reference gene primers. The method was immunoSEQ multiplex PCR; TCRdb's version includes in-frame clones alone and lacks a portion of them. The D gene and trimming were derived from the DNA, and the V and J assignments and clone size from that table. The sample gives tens of thousands of clones, just over 85% of which show up once; 5.1% is in the top ten. The CDR3 loop spans 15 amino acids. Germline CDR1 reads LNHDA; CDR2 reads SQIVND (reference sequence). Trimming took 7 bases from V and 4 from J, leaving 19 bases between them.

The specimen sequenced was peripheral blood. The rearrangement joins TRBV19 to TRBJ1-2, with D maybe TRBD1 (5 bases). The origin of this receptor is a human donor in a cohort sampled during active COVID-19. The CDR3 DNA sequence: TGTGCCAGTACCCCGGGACCGGGGGAGTTCTATGGCTACACCTTC. Amino acid sequence: CASTPGPGEFYGYTF.